This TCR beta chain is drawn from a study of blood T cell repertoires in COVID-19. On the study more broadly: The samples span acute and convalescent COVID-19 from the United States, Italy and Spain. PBMCs, B-cell-depleted T cells, or T cells provided the cDNA or gDNA that made up the material.

In the original workflow: Amplification with reference gene primers provided the estimates of nucleated cell counts. The table came from immunoSEQ multiplex PCR; TCRdb's copy has only in-frame clones and leaves some out. From that table come the V and J calls and clone size; the DNA was used to work out D and trimming. The data show more than 130,000 clones, 88% seen once. There are 15 residues in the CDR3. V was clipped by 7 bases and J by 4 bases; unmatched bases: 9. Germline V gives CDR1 WSHSY, CDR2 SAAADI. The rearrangement joins TRBV10-2 to TRBJ2-1; 8 nucleotides align to TRBD2. This clonotype was sampled from a man over 45 with active or convalescent COVID-19. What was sequenced was peripheral blood. This CDR3 reads CASKEAGGPYNEQFF. The CDR3 bases are TGCGCCAGCAAGGAGGCGGGAGGACCTTACAATGAGCAGTTCTTC.